This T cell receptor beta chain was recorded in a study of cytomegalovirus exposure and HLA in healthy donors. Broader study findings: About 87% or about 30% of the time was how often most TCR beta V segments were productive, according to an earlier analysis.

13 Jbeta primers and 60 Vbeta primers were used for the PCR. Some clones are missing from TCRdb's copy, which holds only in-frame ones; the method was immunoSEQ multiplex PCR. The sample consists of around 200,000 clones, roughly 80% of them appearing once. As to this clone: Its target is unknown.

Although they were nominally healthy when sampled, donors likely had unrecorded immune exposures. Between the trimmed V and J ends, which lost 2 bases and 7 bases, there was a span of 12 bases. Germline loops: CDR1 SGHRS, CDR2 YFSETQ. The CDR3 spans 14 residues. J is TRBJ1-4 and V is TRBV5-1; tentatively, D is TRBD1 (6 bases). The sample was PBMCs. The sequence derives from a middle-aged man in good health and CMV-seronegative. CDR3 sequence (DNA): TGCGCCAGCAGCTTCGCCAGGGGTGGTGAAAAACTGTTTTTT. Translated, it gives CASSFARGGEKLFF.